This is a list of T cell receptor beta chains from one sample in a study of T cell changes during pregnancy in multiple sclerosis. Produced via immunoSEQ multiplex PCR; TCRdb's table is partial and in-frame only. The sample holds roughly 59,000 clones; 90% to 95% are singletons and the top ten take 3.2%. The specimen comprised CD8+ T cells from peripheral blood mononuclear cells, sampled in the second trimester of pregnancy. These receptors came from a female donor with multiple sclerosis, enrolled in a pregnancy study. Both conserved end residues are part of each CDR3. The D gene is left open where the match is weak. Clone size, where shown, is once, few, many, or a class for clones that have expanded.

CDR3: CASSVSGGTSYNEQFF
DNA: TGTGCCAGCAGCGTGAGCGGGGGGACCTCCTACAATGAGCAGTTCTTC
size: .
D: TRBD2
J: TRBJ2-1
V: TRBV9

CDR3: CASSQDWKAANTGELFF
DNA: TGCGCCAGCAGTCAGGACTGGAAGGCGGCGAACACCGGGGAGCTGTTTTTT
size: .
D: .
J: TRBJ2-2
V: TRBV5-1

CDR3: CASMSGTGGSEQYF
DNA: TGTGCCAGTATGTCCGGGACAGGGGGCTCCGAGCAGTACTTC
size: .
D: TRBD1
J: TRBJ2-7
V: TRBV6-5

CDR3: CASSLAGGRSQPQHF
DNA: TGTGCCAGCAGCTTAGCGGGGGGTCGTAGTCAGCCCCAGCATTTT
size: .
D: .
J: TRBJ1-5
V: TRBV11-2

CDR3: CASSDSGGRNEQFF
DNA: TGTGCCAGCAGTGACTCCGGAGGCAGGAATGAGCAGTTCTTC
size: .
D: .
J: TRBJ2-1
V: TRBV6-4

CDR3: CASSEYINEQFF
DNA: TGTGCCAGCAGTGAATACATCAATGAGCAGTTCTTC
size: .
D: .
J: TRBJ2-1
V: TRBV25-1

CDR3: CASSPPGSGVDEQYF
DNA: TGTGCCAGCTCACCACCGGGGTCAGGGGTGGACGAGCAGTACTTC
size: .
D: .
J: TRBJ2-7
V: TRBV18

CDR3: CASSITSGTGGYEQYF
DNA: TGTGCCAGCAGTATAACCTCCGGGACAGGGGGTTACGAGCAGTACTTC
size: .
D: TRBD1
J: TRBJ2-7
V: TRBV28

CDR3: CASSLAAGGIYEQYF
DNA: TGTGCCAGCAGTTTAGCAGCGGGAGGGATATACGAGCAGTACTTC
size: .
D: TRBD2
J: TRBJ2-7
V: TRBV27

CDR3: CAWSWVGALGDTPQHF
DNA: TGTGCCTGGAGTTGGGTTGGGGCTCTCGGCGATACGCCCCAGCATTTT
size: .
D: .
J: TRBJ1-5
V: TRBV30

CDR3: CASSPGRAHGYEQYF
DNA: TGTGCCAGTAGTCCCGGGAGGGCCCATGGCTACGAGCAGTACTTC
size: once
D: TRBD2
J: TRBJ2-7
V: TRBV19

CDR3: CASSLVVGEPQETQYF
DNA: TGTGCCAGCAGCTTAGTCGTCGGGGAACCCCAAGAGACCCAGTACTTC
size: .
D: .
J: TRBJ2-5
V: TRBV7-8

CDR3: CASKNRQGSPLEQYF
DNA: TGTGCCAGTAAGAACCGACAGGGATCTCCCCTCGAGCAGTACTTC
size: .
D: TRBD1
J: TRBJ2-7
V: TRBV5-6

CDR3: CAISDQTGDTQYF
DNA: TGTGCCATCAGTGACCAAACGGGGGATACGCAGTATTTT
size: once
D: .
J: TRBJ2-3
V: TRBV10-3

CDR3: CASSYSRGYEQYF
DNA: TGTGCCAGCAGTTACTCAAGGGGTTACGAGCAGTACTTC
size: once
D: .
J: TRBJ2-7
V: TRBV6-5

CDR3: CASSMGGGGREAFF
DNA: TGTGCCAGTAGTATGGGGGGTGGGGGAAGAGAAGCTTTCTTT
size: .
D: .
J: TRBJ1-1
V: TRBV19

CDR3: CASGGSDYEQYF
DNA: TGTGCCAGCGGGGGGTCAGACTACGAGCAGTACTTC
size: .
D: .
J: TRBJ2-7
V: TRBV5-4

CDR3: CASSHLRGREQYF
DNA: TGCGCCAGCAGCCATCTCAGGGGGCGCGAGCAGTACTTC
size: .
D: TRBD1
J: TRBJ2-7
V: TRBV4-3

CDR3: CASRTSGGRHNEQFF
DNA: TGTGCCAGCAGAACTAGCGGGGGGCGCCACAATGAGCAGTTCTTC
size: .
D: TRBD2
J: TRBJ2-1
V: TRBV28

CDR3: CASSRQGNEKLFF
DNA: TGCGCCAGCAGTAGACAGGGTAATGAAAAACTGTTTTTT
size: .
D: TRBD1
J: TRBJ1-4
V: TRBV10-1

CDR3: CASSLEGRPGELFF
DNA: TGCGCCAGCAGCTTGGAGGGGAGGCCCGGGGAGCTGTTTTTT
size: .
D: .
J: TRBJ2-2
V: TRBV5-1

CDR3: CASSLSGLFYEQYF
DNA: TGTGCCAGCAGTTTATCGGGACTATTCTACGAGCAGTACTTC
size: .
D: TRBD2
J: TRBJ2-7
V: TRBV27

CDR3: CASSSGTGREKLFF
DNA: TGCGCCAGCAGCTCCGGGACAGGGCGAGAAAAACTGTTTTTT
size: .
D: TRBD1
J: TRBJ1-4
V: TRBV5-1

CDR3: CASSTGTRHNEQFF
DNA: TGTGCCAGCAGTACCGGGACTAGACACAATGAGCAGTTCTTC
size: once
D: TRBD2
J: TRBJ2-1
V: TRBV27

CDR3: CSVTKEAAGYTF
DNA: TGCAGCGTGACGAAGGAGGCGGCTGGCTACACCTTC
size: .
D: .
J: TRBJ1-2
V: TRBV29-1

CDR3: CASRGQNTGELFF
DNA: TGTGCCAGCAGGGGACAAAACACCGGGGAGCTGTTTTTT
size: .
D: .
J: TRBJ2-2
V: TRBV27

CDR3: CASSSLGSGYEQYF
DNA: TGTGCCAGCAGTTCCCTCGGGTCGGGGTACGAGCAGTACTTC
size: .
D: .
J: TRBJ2-7
V: TRBV25-1

CDR3: CASSTQRTGGETQYF
DNA: TGTGCCAGTAGTACCCAGCGGACAGGAGGGGAGACCCAGTACTTC
size: few
D: .
J: TRBJ2-5
V: TRBV19

CDR3: CASRLGAAYEQYF
DNA: TGTGCCAGCAGGCTAGGGGCAGCTTACGAGCAGTACTTC
size: .
D: .
J: TRBJ2-7
V: TRBV27

CDR3: CASSEEGQGARGYTF
DNA: TGTGCCAGCAGTGAGGAGGGACAGGGGGCGCGTGGCTACACCTTC
size: .
D: TRBD1
J: TRBJ1-2
V: TRBV7-6

CDR3: CASSLRTQGIEQYF
DNA: TGTGCCAGCAGTTTACGGACACAGGGGATCGAGCAGTACTTC
size: .
D: TRBD1
J: TRBJ2-7
V: TRBV28

CDR3: CASSLDLLGQYSTDTQYF
DNA: TGTGCCAGCAGCTTAGATCTCTTGGGGCAGTATAGCACAGATACGCAGTATTTT
size: .
D: .
J: TRBJ2-3
V: TRBV11-2

CDR3: CASSFVDSRYEQYF
DNA: TGTGCCAGCAGTTTCGTAGATTCGCGCTACGAGCAGTACTTC
size: .
D: .
J: TRBJ2-7
V: TRBV27

CDR3: CASSIGGSSEAFF
DNA: TGTGCCAGTAGTATCGGGGGGTCCAGCGAAGCTTTCTTT
size: .
D: .
J: TRBJ1-1
V: TRBV19

CDR3: CASSLAPQTGATNTEAFF
DNA: TGTGCCAGCAGCTTAGCGCCCCAGACAGGGGCCACTAACACTGAAGCTTTCTTT
size: .
D: TRBD1
J: TRBJ1-1
V: TRBV7-6

CDR3: CASSLAESSPFQKEQFF
DNA: TGTGCCAGCAGCTTGGCCGAATCTAGTCCCTTCCAAAAGGAGCAGTTCTTC
size: .
D: .
J: TRBJ2-1
V: TRBV5-8

CDR3: CASSYTGGRLGGYTF
DNA: TGCGCCAGCAGCTATACAGGGGGGAGATTAGGTGGCTACACCTTC
size: once
D: TRBD1
J: TRBJ1-2
V: TRBV5-1

CDR3: CASSATGVSEQYF
DNA: TGTGCCAGCAGTGCGACAGGGGTAAGCGAGCAGTACTTC
size: .
D: TRBD1
J: TRBJ2-7
V: TRBV6-4

CDR3: CAILPPEELGTEAFF
DNA: TGTGCCATCCTCCCCCCGGAGGAGCTTGGCACTGAAGCTTTCTTT
size: .
D: .
J: TRBJ1-1
V: TRBV7-8

CDR3: CASSLAGFGLAGGPDF
DNA: TGTGCCAGCAGCTTAGCTGGGTTTGGTCTAGCGGGAGGGCCGGACTTC
size: .
D: TRBD2
J: TRBJ2-7
V: TRBV11-2

CDR3: CASSLTGRETQYF
DNA: TGTGCCAGCAGCTTGACAGGGCGGGAGACCCAGTACTTC
size: .
D: TRBD1
J: TRBJ2-5
V: TRBV11-2

CDR3: CASSFQGNTEAFF
DNA: TGTGCCAGCAGCTTTCAGGGAAACACTGAAGCTTTCTTT
size: few
D: .
J: TRBJ1-1
V: TRBV5-4

CDR3: CASRVGGSINNEQFF
DNA: TGCGCCAGCAGGGTCGGGGGATCGATTAACAATGAGCAGTTCTTC
size: .
D: .
J: TRBJ2-1
V: TRBV5-1

CDR3: CASSSRTSGDTQYF
DNA: TGTGCCAGCAGCTCCAGGACTAGCGGGGATACGCAGTATTTT
size: .
D: TRBD2
J: TRBJ2-3
V: TRBV7-7

CDR3: CASSQGQGYGYTF
DNA: TGCGCCAGCAGCCAAGGGCAGGGATATGGCTACACCTTC
size: .
D: .
J: TRBJ1-2
V: TRBV4-3

CDR3: CASSYLERTDNEQFF
DNA: TGTGCCAGCAGTTACTTGGAAAGGACTGACAATGAGCAGTTCTTC
size: .
D: .
J: TRBJ2-1
V: TRBV6-6

CDR3: CASSDRQGVNTEAFF
DNA: TGTGCCAGCAGTGACAGGCAGGGGGTGAACACTGAAGCTTTCTTT
size: .
D: TRBD1
J: TRBJ1-1
V: TRBV6-1

CDR3: CASRPFVRSGYTF
DNA: TGTGCCAGCAGGCCGTTTGTGAGAAGTGGCTACACCTTC
size: .
D: .
J: TRBJ1-2
V: TRBV27

CDR3: CASSETLSGAFF
DNA: TGTGCCAGCAGTGAGACGCTCTCAGGCGCTTTCTTT
size: .
D: .
J: TRBJ1-1
V: TRBV11-2

CDR3: CASTTTRNSNQPQHF
DNA: TGTGCCAGCACAACCACACGTAATAGCAATCAGCCCCAGCATTTT
size: few
D: .
J: TRBJ1-5
V: TRBV28

CDR3: CASTFPPGFTEAFF
DNA: TGTGCCAGCACTTTCCCCCCGGGTTTCACTGAAGCTTTCTTT
size: .
D: .
J: TRBJ1-1
V: TRBV6-1

CDR3: CASSLVPSGSYEQYF
DNA: TGTGCCAGCAGCTTAGTACCTAGCGGGAGCTACGAGCAGTACTTC
size: .
D: TRBD2
J: TRBJ2-7
V: TRBV7-9

CDR3: CASSFSGPQPQHF
DNA: TGTGCCAGCAGTTTCTCAGGCCCTCAGCCCCAGCATTTT
size: .
D: .
J: TRBJ1-5
V: TRBV27

CDR3: CASTGTVDYEQYF
DNA: TGTGCCAGCACCGGGACAGTGGATTACGAGCAGTACTTC
size: .
D: TRBD1
J: TRBJ2-7
V: TRBV2

CDR3: CASSTGQGPEKLFF
DNA: TGTGCCAGTAGTACAGGACAGGGTCCTGAAAAACTGTTTTTT
size: .
D: TRBD1
J: TRBJ1-4
V: TRBV19

CDR3: CASSRNMRVNEKLFF
DNA: TGTGCCAGTAGTAGAAACATGAGGGTCAATGAAAAACTGTTTTTT
size: .
D: .
J: TRBJ1-4
V: TRBV19

CDR3: CASSAGQGRVNYGYTF
DNA: TGTGCCAGCAGTGCGGGACAGGGGAGAGTTAACTATGGCTACACCTTC
size: few
D: TRBD1
J: TRBJ1-2
V: TRBV2

CDR3: CASSVAGTGANVLTF
DNA: TGTGCCAGCAGCGTAGCAGGGACTGGGGCCAACGTCCTGACTTTC
size: once
D: .
J: TRBJ2-6
V: TRBV9

CDR3: CASSLSAQPQHF
DNA: TGTGCCAGCAGTTTATCGGCTCAGCCCCAGCATTTT
size: .
D: .
J: TRBJ1-5
V: TRBV27

CDR3: CASTGTRVSDEQFF
DNA: TGTGCCAGCACCGGGACTAGGGTAAGCGATGAGCAGTTCTTC
size: .
D: TRBD2
J: TRBJ2-1
V: TRBV6-1